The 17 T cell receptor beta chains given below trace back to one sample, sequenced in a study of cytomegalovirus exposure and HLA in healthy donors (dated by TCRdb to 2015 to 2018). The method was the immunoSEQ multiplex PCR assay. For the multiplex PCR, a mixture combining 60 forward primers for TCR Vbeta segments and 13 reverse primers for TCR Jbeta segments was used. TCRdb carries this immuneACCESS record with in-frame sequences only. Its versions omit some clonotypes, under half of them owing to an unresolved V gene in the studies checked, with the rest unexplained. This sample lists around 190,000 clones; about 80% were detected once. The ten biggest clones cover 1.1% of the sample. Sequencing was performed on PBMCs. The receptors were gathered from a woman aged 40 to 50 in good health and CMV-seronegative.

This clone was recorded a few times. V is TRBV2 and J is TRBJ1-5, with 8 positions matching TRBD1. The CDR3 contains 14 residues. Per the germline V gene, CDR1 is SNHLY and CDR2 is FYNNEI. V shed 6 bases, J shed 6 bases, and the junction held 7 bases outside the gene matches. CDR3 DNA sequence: TGTGCCAGCAGCCCCGGACAGGGAAGTCAGCCCCAGCATTTT. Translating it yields CASSPGQGSQPQHF.

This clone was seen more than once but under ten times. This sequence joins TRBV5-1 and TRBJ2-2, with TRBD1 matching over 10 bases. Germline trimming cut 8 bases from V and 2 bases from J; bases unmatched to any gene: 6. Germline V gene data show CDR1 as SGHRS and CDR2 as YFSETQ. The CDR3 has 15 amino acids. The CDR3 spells CASQGQGTNTGELFF. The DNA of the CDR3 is TGCGCCAGTCAGGGACAGGGGACCAACACCGGGGAGCTGTTTTTT. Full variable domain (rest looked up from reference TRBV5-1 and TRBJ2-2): KAGVTQTPRYLIKTRGQQVTLSCSPISGHRSVSWYQQTPGQGLQFLFEYFSETQRNKGNFPGRFSGRQFSNSRSEMNVSTLELGDSALYLCASQGQGTNTGELFFGEGSRLTVL.

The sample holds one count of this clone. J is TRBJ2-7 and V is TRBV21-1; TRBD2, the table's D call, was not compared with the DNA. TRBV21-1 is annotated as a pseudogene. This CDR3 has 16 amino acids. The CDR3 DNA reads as TGTGCCAGCAGCAAAGCGCCCAGCGGGAGTGGGTACGAGCAGTACGTC. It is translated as CASSKAPSGSGYEQYV.

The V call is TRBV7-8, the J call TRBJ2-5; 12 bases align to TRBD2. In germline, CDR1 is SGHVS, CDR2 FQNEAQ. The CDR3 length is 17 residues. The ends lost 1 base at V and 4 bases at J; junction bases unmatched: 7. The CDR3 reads CASSLGPSSGRGETQYF. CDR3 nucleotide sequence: TGTGCCAGCAGCTTAGGACCCTCTAGCGGGAGGGGAGAGACCCAGTACTTC.

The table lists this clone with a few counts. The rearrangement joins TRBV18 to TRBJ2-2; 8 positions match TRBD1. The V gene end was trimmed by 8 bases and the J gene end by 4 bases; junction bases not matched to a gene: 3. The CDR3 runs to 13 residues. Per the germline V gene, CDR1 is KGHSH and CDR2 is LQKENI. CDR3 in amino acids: CASATGGTGELFF. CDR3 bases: TGTGCCAGCGCAACAGGGGGCACCGGGGAGCTGTTTTTT. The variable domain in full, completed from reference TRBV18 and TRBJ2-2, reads NAGVMQNPRHLVRRRGQEARLRCSPMKGHSHVYWYRQLPEEGLKFMVYLQKENIIDESGMPKERFSAEFPKEGPSILRIQQVVRGDSAAYFCASATGGTGELFFGEGSRLTVL.

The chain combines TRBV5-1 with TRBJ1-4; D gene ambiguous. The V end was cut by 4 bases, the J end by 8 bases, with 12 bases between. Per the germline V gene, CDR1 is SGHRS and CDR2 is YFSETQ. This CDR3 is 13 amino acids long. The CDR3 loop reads CASSPGWTEKLFF. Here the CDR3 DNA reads TGCGCCAGCAGCCCGGGGTGGACGGAAAAACTGTTTTTT.

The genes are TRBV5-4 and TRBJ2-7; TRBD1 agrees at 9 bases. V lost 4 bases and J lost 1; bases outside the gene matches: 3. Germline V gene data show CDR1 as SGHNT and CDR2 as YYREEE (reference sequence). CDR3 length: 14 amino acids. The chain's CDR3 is CASSPDRGSYEQYV. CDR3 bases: TGTGCCAGCAGCCCCGACAGGGGGTCCTACGAGCAGTACGTC.

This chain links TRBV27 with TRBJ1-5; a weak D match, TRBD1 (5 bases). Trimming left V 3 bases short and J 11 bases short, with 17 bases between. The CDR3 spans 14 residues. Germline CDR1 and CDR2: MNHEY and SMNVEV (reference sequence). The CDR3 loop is CASSFLARGSAQHF. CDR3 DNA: TGTGCCAGCAGTTTCTTAGCGCGGGGCTCGGCCCAGCATTTT.

The CDR3 DNA follows: TGTGCCAGCAGTTACGCGAGCGGGAGATGGTTCTTC. This gives the protein CASSYASGRWFF. The chain combines TRBV6-5 with TRBJ2-1; TRBD2 agrees at 8 bases. Germline-derived CDR1 and CDR2 are MNHEY and SVGAGI. The CDR3 contains 12 residues. The V gene end was trimmed by 2 bases and the J gene end by 15 bases; junction bases not matched to a gene: 6.

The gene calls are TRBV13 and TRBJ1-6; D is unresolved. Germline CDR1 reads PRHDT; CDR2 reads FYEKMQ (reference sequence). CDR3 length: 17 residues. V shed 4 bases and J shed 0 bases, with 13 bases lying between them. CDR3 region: CASSSGGRGSYNSPLHF. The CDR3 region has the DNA TGTGCCAGCAGCTCGGGCGGGAGAGGCTCCTATAATTCACCCCTCCACTTT.

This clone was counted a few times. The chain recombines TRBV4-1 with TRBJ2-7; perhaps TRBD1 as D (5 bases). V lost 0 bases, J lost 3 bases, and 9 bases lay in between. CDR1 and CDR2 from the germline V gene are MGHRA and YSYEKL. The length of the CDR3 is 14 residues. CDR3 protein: CASSQDRTSYEQYF. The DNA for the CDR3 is TGCGCCAGCAGCCAAGATCGGACAAGCTACGAGCAGTACTTC.

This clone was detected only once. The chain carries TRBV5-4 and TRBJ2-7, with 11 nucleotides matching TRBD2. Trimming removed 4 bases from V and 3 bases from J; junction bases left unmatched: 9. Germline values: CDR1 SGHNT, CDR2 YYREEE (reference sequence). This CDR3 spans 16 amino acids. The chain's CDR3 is CASSPAGTSGIYEQYF. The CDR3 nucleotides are TGTGCCAGCAGCCCTGCTGGGACTAGCGGCATCTACGAGCAGTACTTC.

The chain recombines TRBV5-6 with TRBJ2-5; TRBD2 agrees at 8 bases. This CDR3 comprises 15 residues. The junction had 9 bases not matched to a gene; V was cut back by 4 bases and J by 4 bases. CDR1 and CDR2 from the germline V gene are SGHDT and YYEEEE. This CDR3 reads CASSPERERVETQYF. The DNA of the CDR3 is TGTGCCAGCAGCCCAGAGCGGGAGCGGGTAGAGACCCAGTACTTC.

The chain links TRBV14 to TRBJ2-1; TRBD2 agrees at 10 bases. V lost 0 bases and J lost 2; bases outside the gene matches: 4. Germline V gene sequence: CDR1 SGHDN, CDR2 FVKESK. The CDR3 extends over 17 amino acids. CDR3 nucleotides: TGTGCCAGCAGCCAAGATAGACTAGCGGGCCCCTACAATGAGCAGTTCTTC. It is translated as CASSQDRLAGPYNEQFF.

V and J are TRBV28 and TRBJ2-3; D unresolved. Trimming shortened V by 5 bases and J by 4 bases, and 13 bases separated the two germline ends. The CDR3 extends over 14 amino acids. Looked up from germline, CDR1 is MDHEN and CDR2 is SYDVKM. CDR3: CASSGDKVPDTQYF. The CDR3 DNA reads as TGTGCCAGCAGTGGCGACAAGGTCCCAGATACGCAGTATTTT. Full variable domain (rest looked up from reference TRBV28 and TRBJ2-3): DVKVTQSSRYLVKRTGEKVFLECVQDMDHENMFWYRQDPGLGLRLIYFSYDVKMKEKGDIPEGYSVSREKKERFSLILESASTNQTSMYLCASSGDKVPDTQYFGPGTRLTVL.

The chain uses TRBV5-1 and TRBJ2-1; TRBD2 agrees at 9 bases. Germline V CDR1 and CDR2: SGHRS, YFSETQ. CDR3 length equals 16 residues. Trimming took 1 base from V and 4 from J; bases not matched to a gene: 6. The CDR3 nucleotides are TGCGCCAGCAGCTTGAGACTAGCGGAGATTTACAATGAGCAGTTCTTC. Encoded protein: CASSLRLAEIYNEQFF.

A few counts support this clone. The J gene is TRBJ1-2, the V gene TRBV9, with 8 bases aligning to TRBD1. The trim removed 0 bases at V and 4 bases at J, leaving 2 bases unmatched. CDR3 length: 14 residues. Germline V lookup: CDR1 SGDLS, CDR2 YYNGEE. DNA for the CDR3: TGTGCCAGCAGCGTAGAGGACAGGGCCTATGGCTACACCTTC. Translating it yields CASSVEDRAYGYTF.